This TCR beta chain was recorded in a study of CD8 T cells in ankylosing spondylitis. Study-level results: Within ankylosing spondylitis blood, a TCR beta motif made up of eight or nine highly homologous variants appeared to be characteristic.

A remark on this clonotype: Its target is unknown.

Preparation of TCR beta libraries was done by quantitative 5'-RACE with molecular barcodes. TCRdb independently ran MiXCR on the 5' RACE reads; one entry per CDR3 protein. The table lists 700,000 or so distinct CDR3 sequences, over 15% of them singletons. What was sequenced was blood, either unsorted or a sorted T cell fraction (not recorded which). This TCR came from a male donor with ankylosing spondylitis.

Here the CDR3 reads CASGSGDRRYEQYF. The CDR3 bases are TGTGCCAGCGGATCAGGAGACAGACGCTACGAGCAGTACTTC. The chain carries TRBV28 and TRBJ2-7; a possible D gene is TRBD1 (5 bases). This CDR3 is 14 amino acids long. Germline values: CDR1 MDHEN, CDR2 SYDVKM. The V and J ends lost 8 bases and 3 bases respectively, with 17 bases between them. Complete variable domain (other parts from reference TRBV28 and TRBJ2-7): DVKVTQSSRYLVKRTGEKVFLECVQDMDHENMFWYRQDPGLGLRLIYFSYDVKMKEKGDIPEGYSVSREKKERFSLILESASTNQTSMYLCASGSGDRRYEQYFGPGTRLTVT.